These 9 T cell receptor beta chains were sequenced from one sample in a study of PD-1 blockade in classical Hodgkin lymphoma. Generated by immunoSEQ multiplex PCR, the TCRdb table keeps only in-frame clones and is missing some. The table shows tens of thousands of clones, with about four fifths occurring only once. Every patient was affected by relapse after autologous stem cell transplantation, while exposure to brentuximab vedotin was not uniform. This sample comprised peripheral blood mononuclear cells (PBMCs), obtained before the second cycle of nivolumab. The receptor source for this set is a human donor with classical Hodgkin lymphoma.

The gene calls are TRBV5-5 and TRBJ1-1; D is uncertain. Per germline, CDR1 SGHKS and CDR2 YYEKEE (reference sequence). The CDR3 consists of 18 residues. V was pared by 4 bases and J by 2 bases, with 24 bases between. CDR3 amino acids: CASSLGALEEELNTEAFF. CDR3 coding DNA: TGTGCCAGCAGCCTAGGAGCACTCGAGGAGGAATTAAACACTGAAGCTTTCTTT.

This clone showed up just a few times. The chain is built from TRBV6-4 and TRBJ1-4, with no clear D. The CDR3 runs to 12 residues. CDR1 and CDR2 from the germline V gene are MRHNA and SNTAGT. V was trimmed by 8 bases and J by 7 bases, leaving 11 bases between them. The chain's CDR3 is CASLEIGEKLFF. The DNA of the CDR3 is TGTGCCAGCCTGGAGATAGGTGAAAAACTGTTTTTT.

The V call is TRBV7-2, the J call TRBJ2-1, with a weak D call TRBD1 (5 bases). V lost 4 bases and J 3 bases, leaving 13 bases between the germline ends. CDR1 is SGHTA, CDR2 FQGNSA, per germline. The length of the CDR3 is 15 residues. The CDR3 loop is CASSSIFDSYNEQFF. Written as DNA, the CDR3 is TGTGCCAGCAGCTCTATCTTTGACAGCTACAATGAGCAGTTCTTC.

The rearrangement joins TRBV6-6 to TRBJ1-1; D remains ambiguous. From germline, CDR1 is MNHNY and CDR2 SVGAGI (reference sequence). V was cut by 4 bases and J by 2 bases, with 8 bases left in between. The CDR3 contains 13 residues. CDR3 nucleotide sequence: TGTGCCAGCAGTTGGAGAGACAACACTGAAGCTTTCTTT. Translation: CASSWRDNTEAFF.

The V gene is TRBV5-5, the J gene TRBJ2-1; tentative D call: TRBD2 (7 bases). V dropped 2 bases and J dropped 2 bases, with 17 bases sitting between them. CDR3 length equals 17 residues. Germline loops: CDR1 SGHKS, CDR2 YYEKEE (reference sequence). The CDR3 DNA reads as TGTGCCAGCAGCTTAGGTAACGGGGGGCCGACCTACAATGAGCAGTTCTTC. This sequence encodes CASSLGNGGPTYNEQFF.

The chain employs TRBV7-9 and TRBJ1-5, with D possibly matching TRBD1 (5 bases). V was shortened by 5 bases and J by 3 bases, with 11 bases between the two germline ends. The germline V gene encodes CDR1 SEHNR and CDR2 FQNEAQ (reference sequence). The CDR3 sequence is 14 residues long. The CDR3: CASSPGTYNQPQHF. DNA of the CDR3: TGTGCCAGCAGCCCAGGGACCTACAATCAGCCCCAGCATTTT.

This sequence joins TRBV21-1 and TRBJ1-4. TRBV21-1 is assigned pseudogene status. The CDR3 contains 16 residues. CDR3 in DNA: TGTGCCAGCAGTGGGGGGACTAGGGCAACTAATGAAAAACTGTTTTTT. Amino acids: CASSGGTRATNEKLFF.

This clone was counted a few times. The V gene is TRBV19, the J gene TRBJ1-1; unclear D gene. The CDR3 is 12 amino acids. V was shortened by 6 bases and J by 6 bases, with 11 bases between the two germline ends. The germline gives CDR1 LNHDA, CDR2 SQIVND (reference sequence). The CDR3 is CASSPGRAEAFF. The CDR3, as DNA: TGTGCCAGTAGCCCAGGTCGGGCTGAAGCTTTCTTT.

The V call is TRBV2, the J call TRBJ2-1; possible D gene TRBD2, 6 bases. Germline assignment: CDR1 SNHLY and CDR2 FYNNEI. This CDR3 is 13 amino acids long. Trimming stripped 2 bases from V and 6 bases from J, with 8 bases between. The CDR3 region has the DNA TGTGCCAGCAGTGAAAGGGGAGGCAATGAGCAGTTCTTC. Translation gives CASSERGGNEQFF.